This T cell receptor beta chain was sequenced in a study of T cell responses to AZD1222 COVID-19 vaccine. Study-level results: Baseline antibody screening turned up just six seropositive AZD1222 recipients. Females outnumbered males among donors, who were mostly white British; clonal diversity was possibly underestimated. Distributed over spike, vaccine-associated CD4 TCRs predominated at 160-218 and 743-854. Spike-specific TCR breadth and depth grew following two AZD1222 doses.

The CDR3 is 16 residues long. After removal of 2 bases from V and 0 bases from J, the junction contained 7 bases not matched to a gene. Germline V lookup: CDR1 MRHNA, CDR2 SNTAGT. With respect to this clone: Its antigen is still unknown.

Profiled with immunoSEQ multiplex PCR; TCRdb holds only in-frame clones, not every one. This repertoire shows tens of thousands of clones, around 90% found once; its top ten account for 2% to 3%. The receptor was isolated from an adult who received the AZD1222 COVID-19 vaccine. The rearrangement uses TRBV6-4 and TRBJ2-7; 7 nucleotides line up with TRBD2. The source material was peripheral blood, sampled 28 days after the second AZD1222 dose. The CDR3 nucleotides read TGTGCCAGCAGTGACACGACTAGCCTGAGCTCCTACGAGCAGTACTTC. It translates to CASSDTTSLSSYEQYF.